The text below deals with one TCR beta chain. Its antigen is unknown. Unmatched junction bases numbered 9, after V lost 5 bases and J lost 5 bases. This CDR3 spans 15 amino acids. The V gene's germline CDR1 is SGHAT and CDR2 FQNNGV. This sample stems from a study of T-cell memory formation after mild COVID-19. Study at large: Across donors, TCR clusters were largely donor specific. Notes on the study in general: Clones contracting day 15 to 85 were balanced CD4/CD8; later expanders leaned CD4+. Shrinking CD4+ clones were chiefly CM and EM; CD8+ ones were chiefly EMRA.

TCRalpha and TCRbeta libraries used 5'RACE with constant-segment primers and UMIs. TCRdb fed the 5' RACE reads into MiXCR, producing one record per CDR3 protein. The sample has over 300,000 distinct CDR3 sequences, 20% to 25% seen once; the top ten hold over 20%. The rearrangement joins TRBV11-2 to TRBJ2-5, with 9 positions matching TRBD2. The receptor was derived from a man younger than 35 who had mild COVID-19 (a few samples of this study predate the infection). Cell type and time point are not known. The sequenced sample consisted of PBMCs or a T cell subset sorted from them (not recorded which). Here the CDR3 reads CASSGSGGQGETQYF. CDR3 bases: TGTGCCAGCAGCGGGAGCGGGGGGCAGGGGGAGACCCAGTACTTC.